This T cell receptor beta chain derives from a study of T-cell reconstitution after alpha-beta-depleted transplantation in children. Preparing the TCRbeta library involved the use of unique molecular identifiers. TCRdb passed the PCR reads through MiXCR, listing each CDR3 protein once. The data contain 700,000 to 950,000 distinct CDR3 sequences, 15% to 20% of them singletons. Whole-study results and caveats: Reportedly, roughly two months post-transplant, alpha-beta T cells arose from several hundred expanded graft clones. Newly generated T cells supplied most T-cell counts and diversity one year post-transplant.

In the case of this clonotype: Its target is unknown.

The V gene's germline CDR1 is MGHRA and CDR2 YSYEKL. J lost 3 bases, V lost 5 bases, and 16 bases had no gene match. The CDR3 is 19 residues long. The rearrangement links TRBV4-1 to TRBJ2-2, with 9 bases matching TRBD1. Sequenced here: PBMCs, mostly from graft donor cells, sampled 360 days after TCRalphabeta/CD19-depleted stem cell transplant. The clonotype originates from a male patient between 5 and 17 years old who had a stem cell transplant for acute lymphoblastic leukemia, so the T cells may come from the graft donor. Here the CDR3 reads CASSASYRDRAAYTGELFF. The CDR3 nucleotides read TGCGCCAGCAGCGCCTCGTACCGGGACAGGGCTGCCTACACCGGGGAGCTGTTTTTT.